Each of the 11 T cell receptor beta chains below was sequenced from the same sample in a study of memory CD4+ T cells and cytomegalovirus serostatus. Single viable CD3+CD4+CD8-CD45RO+ cells were sorted as the memory CD4+ T cells. The data were produced by immunoSEQ multiplex PCR, yet TCRdb's version contains in-frame clones alone and is incomplete. In the table there are 50,000 to 60,000 clones, 82% of which are singletons. Material for sequencing was memory CD4+ T cells from blood. These receptor sequences come from an adult in good health and CMV-seronegative.

The chain carries TRBV19 and TRBJ1-5; D remains ambiguous. Germline-derived CDR1 and CDR2 are LNHDA and SQIVND (reference sequence). V was cut by 3 bases and J by 7 bases, with 10 bases left in between. CDR3 length equals 13 residues. DNA for the CDR3: TGTGCCAGTAGTATTCGGGCCAGACAGCCCCAGCATTTT. It codes for CASSIRARQPQHF.

The rearrangement uses TRBV27 and TRBJ2-7, with D unresolved. From germline, CDR1 is MNHEY and CDR2 SMNVEV (reference sequence). The V end lost 6 bases, the J end lost 0 bases, and 12 bases lay between the germline ends. The CDR3 consists of 14 residues. CDR3 in DNA: TGTGCCAGCAGCCGATCATTTACCTCCTACGAGCAGTACTTC. This translates into CASSRSFTSYEQYF.

The chain is built from TRBV7-2 and TRBJ2-7; 7 nucleotides match TRBD2. This CDR3 has 15 residues. With 5 bases clipped from V and 3 bases from J, the junction kept 10 bases outside the gene matches. Germline CDR1 SGHTA, CDR2 FQGNSA. CDR3 sequence reads: CASSPRSGALYEQYF. The CDR3 DNA is TGTGCCAGCAGCCCAAGAAGCGGGGCCCTCTACGAGCAGTACTTC.

The sample holds a few counts of this clone. The rearrangement uses TRBV20-1 and TRBJ1-1; unclear D gene. V was trimmed by 7 bases and J by 3 bases, leaving 9 bases between them. Germline V gene sequence: CDR1 DFQATT, CDR2 SNEGSKA (reference sequence). CDR3 length: 11 residues. The CDR3 coding sequence is TGCAGTGGGACGGGAGACACTGAAGCTTTCTTT. Its translation: CSGTGDTEAFF.

V and J are TRBV5-8 and TRBJ1-4; 7 bases map to TRBD1. The germline V gene encodes CDR1 SGHTS and CDR2 YDEGEE. The CDR3 spans 15 residues. J lost 4 bases, V lost 4 bases, and 7 bases had no gene match. The CDR3 DNA reads as TGTGCCAGCAGCCCCGGGACAGCCTATAATGAAAAACTGTTTTTT. Translating gives CASSPGTAYNEKLFF. The full variable domain, rest sourced from reference TRBV5-8 and TRBJ1-4, is EAGVTQSPTHLIKTRGQQATLRCSPISGHTSVYWYQQALGLGLQFLLWYDEGEERNRGNFPPRFSGRQFPNYSSELNVNALELEDSALYLCASSPGTAYNEKLFFGSGTQLSVL.

This chain links TRBV6-5 with TRBJ2-7; 9 bases are a match to TRBD1. The CDR3 extends over 15 amino acids. Germline values: CDR1 MNHEY, CDR2 SVGAGI. Unmatched junction bases numbered 7, after V lost 4 bases and J lost 3 bases. DNA for the CDR3: TGTGCCAGCAGTTTCGGGACAGGGACAATCTACGAGCAGTACTTC. It specifies CASSFGTGTIYEQYF.

The chain carries TRBV28 and TRBJ2-1; TRBD2 matches at 7 bases. In germline, CDR1 is MDHEN, CDR2 SYDVKM. The V segment lost 7 bases and the J segment 4 bases; nucleotides outside the gene matches: 16. The CDR3 is 17 residues long. The CDR3 DNA reads as TGTGCCAGCACCCCGGGGGGTGGCCCTAGCGGATACAATGAGCAGTTCTTC. As protein: CASTPGGGPSGYNEQFF.

The chain employs TRBV5-4 and TRBJ1-2; a possible D gene is TRBD1 (5 bases). Germline values: CDR1 SGHNT, CDR2 YYREEE (reference sequence). V lost 5 bases and J 8 bases, leaving 13 bases between the germline ends. This CDR3 spans 12 amino acids. The CDR3, as DNA: TGTGCCAGCAGGACGGGGGTGAGCGGCTACACCTTC. It is translated as CASRTGVSGYTF.

The J gene is TRBJ1-1, the V gene TRBV18, with D possibly matching TRBD1 (6 bases). CDR1 KGHSH and CDR2 LQKENI come from the germline V gene. The CDR3 has 14 residues. Trimming pared 3 bases from V and 6 bases from J, leaving 14 bases between. DNA of the CDR3: TGTGCCAGCTCACCTACCGCTGGACAGCCTGAAGCTTTCTTT. This codes for CASSPTAGQPEAFF.

This clone was recorded a few times. The chain combines TRBV5-8 with TRBJ2-2; D remains unclear. The germline V gene encodes CDR1 SGHTS and CDR2 YDEGEE. The CDR3 length is 14 residues. The V and J ends lost 0 bases and 7 bases respectively, with 10 bases between them. CDR3: CASSLARMRGELFF. The CDR3 DNA sequence: TGTGCCAGCAGCTTGGCCCGTATGCGCGGGGAGCTGTTTTTT. Together with reference TRBV5-8 and TRBJ2-2, the CDR3 gives the full variable domain: EAGVTQSPTHLIKTRGQQATLRCSPISGHTSVYWYQQALGLGLQFLLWYDEGEERNRGNFPPRFSGRQFPNYSSELNVNALELEDSALYLCASSLARMRGELFFGEGSRLTVL.

The chain links TRBV4-2 to TRBJ1-1; D remains unclear. The CDR3 is 12 residues long. CDR1 LGHNA and CDR2 YNFKEQ come from the germline V gene. The V end lost 3 bases, the J end lost 2 bases, and 4 bases lay between the germline ends. The CDR3 spells CASSQQNTEAFF. The CDR3 nucleotides read TGTGCCAGCAGCCAGCAAAACACTGAAGCTTTCTTT.